This T cell receptor beta chain was identified during a study of beta chain features in type 1 diabetes. Study in general: Investigators examined some 100 million sorted cells across all samples.

Study-level results: Over-representation of high TCR-expressing cells was a possible consequence of cDNA sequencing. Type 1 diabetes patients had fewer VDJ junction insertions and more deletions. Moderate but significant shortening of TCRB CDR3s was recorded in all four CD4+ subsets from Type 1 diabetes patients.

Sequencing targeted expressed TCRB transcripts, as all isolated RNA had been reverse transcribed. Libraries were prepared by immunoSEQ multiplex PCR; TCRdb keeps only in-frame clonotypes and omits some of them. The sample holds around 280,000 clones, roughly 15% seen once. This CDR3 is 14 amino acids long. V lost 5 bases and J lost 6, with 16 bases in between. Looked up from germline, CDR1 is MDHEN and CDR2 is SYDVKM. Sorting based on CD45RO/CCR7/CD25/CD127/CD95/CD27 separated CD4+ naive, central memory, regulatory and stem cell-like memory cells. Of note for this clone: The antigen remains undetermined.

This sequence was found in a man aged 18 to 35 with type 1 diabetes. Sequenced sample: naive CD4+ T cells from blood. The chain carries TRBV28 and TRBJ1-2, with D tentatively TRBD1 (5 bases). CDR3 in amino acids: CASSPPRAVDGYTF. CDR3 in DNA: TGTGCCAGCAGTCCGCCCAGGGCAGTGGATGGCTACACCTTC.